The table lists the clone carrying this TCR beta chain with a count of one. Its antigen is still unknown. The sample comes from a study of cytomegalovirus exposure and HLA in healthy donors. Background on the study: Earlier, approximately 110 million unique TCR beta sequences were recovered from roughly 180 million T cells by an analysis. General study results and limits: Follow-up analysis seemed to connect common viral pathogens with several of the most significant clusters identified.

Per the germline V gene, CDR1 is MNHNS and CDR2 is SASEGT. V dropped 6 bases and J dropped 5 bases, with 10 bases sitting between them. This CDR3 has 12 residues. The PCR had 60 Vbeta and 13 Jbeta primers. Libraries were prepared by immunoSEQ multiplex PCR; TCRdb keeps only in-frame clonotypes and omits some of them. The table shows 140,000 to 150,000 clones, with approximately 76% occurring only once. This receptor was identified in a man between 35 and 55 years old in good health and CMV-seronegative. The J gene is TRBJ1-1, the V gene TRBV6-1, with D possibly being TRBD1 (5 bases). Sequencing used PBMCs. The CDR3 sequence is CASSSRVTEAFF. CDR3 coding DNA: TGTGCCAGCAGCTCCAGGGTAACTGAAGCTTTCTTT.